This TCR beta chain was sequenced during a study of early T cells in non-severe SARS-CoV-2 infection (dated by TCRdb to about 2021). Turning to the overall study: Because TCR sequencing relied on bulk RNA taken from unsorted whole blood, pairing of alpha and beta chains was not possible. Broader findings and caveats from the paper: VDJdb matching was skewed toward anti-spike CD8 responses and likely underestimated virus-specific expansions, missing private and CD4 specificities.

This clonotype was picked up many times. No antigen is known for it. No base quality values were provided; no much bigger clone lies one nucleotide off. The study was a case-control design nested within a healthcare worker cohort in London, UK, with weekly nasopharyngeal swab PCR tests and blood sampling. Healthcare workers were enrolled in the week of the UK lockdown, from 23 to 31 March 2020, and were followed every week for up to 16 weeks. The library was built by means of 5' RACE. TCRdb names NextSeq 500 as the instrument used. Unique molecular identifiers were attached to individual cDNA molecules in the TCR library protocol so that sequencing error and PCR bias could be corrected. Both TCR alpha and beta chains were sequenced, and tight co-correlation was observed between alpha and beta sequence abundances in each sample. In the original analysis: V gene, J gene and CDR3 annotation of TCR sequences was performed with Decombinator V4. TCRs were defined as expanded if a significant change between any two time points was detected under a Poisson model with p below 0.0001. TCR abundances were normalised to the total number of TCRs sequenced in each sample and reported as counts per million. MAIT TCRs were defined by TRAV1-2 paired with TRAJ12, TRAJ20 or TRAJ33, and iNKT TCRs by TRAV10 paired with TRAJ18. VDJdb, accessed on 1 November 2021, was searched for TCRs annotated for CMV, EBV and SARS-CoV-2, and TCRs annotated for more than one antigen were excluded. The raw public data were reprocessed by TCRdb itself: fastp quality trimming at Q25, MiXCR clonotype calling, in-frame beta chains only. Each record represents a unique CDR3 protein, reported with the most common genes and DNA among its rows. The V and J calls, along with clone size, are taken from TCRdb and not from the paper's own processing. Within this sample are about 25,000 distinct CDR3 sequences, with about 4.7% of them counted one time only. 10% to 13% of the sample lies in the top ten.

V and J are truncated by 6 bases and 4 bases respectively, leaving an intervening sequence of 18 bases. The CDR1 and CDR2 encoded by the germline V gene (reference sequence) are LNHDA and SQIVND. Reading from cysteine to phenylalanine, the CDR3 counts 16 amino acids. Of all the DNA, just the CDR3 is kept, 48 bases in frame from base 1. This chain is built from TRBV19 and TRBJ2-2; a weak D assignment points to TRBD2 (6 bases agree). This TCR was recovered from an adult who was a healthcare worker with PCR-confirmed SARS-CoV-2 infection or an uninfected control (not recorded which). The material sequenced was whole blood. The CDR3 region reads CASRGGRTTLTGELFF. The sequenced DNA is TGTGCCAGTAGGGGAGGCAGAACTACCCTCACCGGGGAGCTGTTTTTT. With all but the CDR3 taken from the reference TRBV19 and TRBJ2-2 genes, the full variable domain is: DGGITQSPKYLFRKEGQNVTLSCEQNLNHDAMYWYRQDPGQGLRLIYYSQIVNDFQKGDIAEGYSVSREKKESFPLTVTSAQKNPTAFYLCASRGGRTTLTGELFFGEGSRLTVL.